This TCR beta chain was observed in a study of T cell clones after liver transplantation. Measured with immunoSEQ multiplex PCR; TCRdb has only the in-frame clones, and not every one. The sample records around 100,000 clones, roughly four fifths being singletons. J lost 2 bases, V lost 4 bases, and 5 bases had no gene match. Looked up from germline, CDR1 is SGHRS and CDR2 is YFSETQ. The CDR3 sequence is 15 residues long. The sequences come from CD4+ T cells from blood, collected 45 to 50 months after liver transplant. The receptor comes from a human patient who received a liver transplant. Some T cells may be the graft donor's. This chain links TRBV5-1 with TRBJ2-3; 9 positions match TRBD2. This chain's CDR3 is CASSPRLAATDTQYF. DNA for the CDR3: TGCGCCAGCAGCCCGCGACTAGCGGCCACAGATACGCAGTATTTT.